The present entry profiles one T cell receptor (beta chain) with its context. The sample is drawn from a study of blood T cell repertoires in COVID-19. Turning to the study itself: Italy, Spain and the United States were the sources of the convalescent and acute COVID-19 samples. Sources were T cells, B-cell-depleted T cells, or PBMCs; the material itself was cDNA or gDNA.

Germline CDR1 and CDR2: MNHNS and SASEGT. Trimming at V came to 2 bases and at J to 6 bases, leaving 4 bases not matched to a gene. The CDR3 sequence is 15 residues long. In the original workflow: Estimated nucleated cell counts came from reference gene primer amplification. The method was immunoSEQ multiplex PCR; TCRdb's version includes in-frame clones alone and lacks a portion of them. For V, J and clone size, that table is used; D and trimming come from the DNA. The table has some 33,000 clones, roughly 87% seen once. This TCR was sampled from a man aged 60 to 69 with acute or convalescent COVID-19. The sequenced material came from peripheral blood. V is TRBV6-1 and J is TRBJ2-1, with 10 bases that match TRBD2. CDR3 DNA sequence: TGTGCCAGCAGTGAATCTAGCGGGAGTACCAATGAGCAGTTCTTC. Its translation is CASSESSGSTNEQFF.